This T cell receptor beta chain was sequenced during a study of CD8 T cells in ankylosing spondylitis. This clonotype was detected ten times or more. Each CDR3 protein is one row after TCRdb ran MiXCR on the 5' RACE reads. The sample contains approximately 200,000 distinct CDR3 sequences, 13% of which appear only once. V gave up 5 bases and J gave up 0 bases, with 3 bases separating them. In germline, CDR1 is SGHRS, CDR2 YFSETQ. This CDR3 spans 12 amino acids. The origin of this receptor is a female donor with ankylosing spondylitis or in good health (not recorded which). The sequencing input was blood, either unsorted or a sorted T cell fraction (not recorded which). The chain employs TRBV5-1 and TRBJ1-5; no reliable D call. CDR3 loop: CASRDSNQPQHF. In nucleotides, the CDR3 is TGCGCCAGCAGAGATAGCAATCAGCCCCAGCATTTT.